This TCR beta chain was captured in a study of T cell repertoires in cytomegalovirus infection. Whole-study context: Both CMV infection and a matching HLA type were indicated by public TCR beta signatures.

TCRdb passed the reads through MiXCR, listing each CDR3 protein once. This table holds around 740,000 distinct CDR3 sequences, less than 40% found once. The germline CDR1 and CDR2 sequences are MDHEN and SYDVKM. Trimming pared 2 bases from V and 2 bases from J, leaving 13 bases between. This CDR3 spans 16 amino acids. The chain carries TRBV28 and TRBJ2-4; maybe TRBD1 (5 bases). What was sequenced was PBMCs. The sequence was collected from a human donor in good health (CMV status not recorded). Some clones in this sample may be carry-over from other donors' samples. The CDR3 here is CASSLPYQGPKNIQYF. DNA of the CDR3: TGTGCCAGCAGTTTACCCTACCAGGGTCCCAAAAACATTCAGTACTTC. Complete variable domain (other parts from reference TRBV28 and TRBJ2-4): DVKVTQSSRYLVKRTGEKVFLECVQDMDHENMFWYRQDPGLGLRLIYFSYDVKMKEKGDIPEGYSVSREKKERFSLILESASTNQTSMYLCASSLPYQGPKNIQYFGAGTRLSVL.